This T cell receptor beta chain is drawn from a study of blood T cell repertoires in COVID-19. Across the whole study: Material from acute and convalescent COVID-19 was sourced from the United States, Italy and Spain. PBMCs, B-cell-depleted T cells, or T cells were the source of the cDNA or gDNA that made up the material.

In the original processing: Amplification of reference gene primers was used by the study to estimate nucleated cell counts. Clones were sequenced by immunoSEQ multiplex PCR, and TCRdb holds only the in-frame ones, with some missing. V and J calls and clone size follow that table, whereas D and trimming were derived from the DNA. The sample carries about 180,000 clones, roughly 84% recorded once. CDR3 length: 12 amino acids. J gave up 7 bases and V 8 bases, and 7 bases lay outside the gene matches. The germline gives CDR1 MNHEY, CDR2 SMNVEV (reference sequence). This rearrangement joins TRBV27 to TRBJ1-2; 7 bases line up with TRBD1. This receptor was taken from an elderly woman with acute or convalescent COVID-19. The material sequenced was peripheral blood. CDR3 in DNA: TGTGCCAGCTCTCATCGACAGGGTGGCTACACCTTC. Residues: CASSHRQGGYTF.